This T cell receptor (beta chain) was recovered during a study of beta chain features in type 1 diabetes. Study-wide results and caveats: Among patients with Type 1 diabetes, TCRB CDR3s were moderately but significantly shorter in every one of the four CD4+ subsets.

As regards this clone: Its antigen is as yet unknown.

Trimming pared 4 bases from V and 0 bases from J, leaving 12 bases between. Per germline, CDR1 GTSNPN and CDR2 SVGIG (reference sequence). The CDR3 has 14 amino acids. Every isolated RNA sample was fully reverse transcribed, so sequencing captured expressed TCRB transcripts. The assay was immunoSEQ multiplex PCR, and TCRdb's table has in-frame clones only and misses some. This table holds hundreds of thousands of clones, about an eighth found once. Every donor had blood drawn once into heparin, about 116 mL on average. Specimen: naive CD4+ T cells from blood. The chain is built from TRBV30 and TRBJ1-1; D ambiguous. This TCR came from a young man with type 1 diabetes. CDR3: CAWIVRTVNTEAFF. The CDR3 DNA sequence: TGTGCCTGGATTGTTCGGACGGTGAACACTGAAGCTTTCTTT. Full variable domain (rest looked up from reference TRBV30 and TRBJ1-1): SQTIHQWPATLVQPVGSPLSLECTVEGTSNPNLYWYRQAAGRGLQLLFYSVGIGQISSEVPQNLSASRPQDRQFILSSKKLLLSDSGFYLCAWIVRTVNTEAFFGQGTRLTVV.